This TCR beta chain was sequenced during a study of blood T cell repertoires in COVID-19. Study information: Material from acute and convalescent COVID-19 was sourced from the United States, Italy and Spain. T cells, B-cell-depleted T cells, or PBMCs provided the cDNA or gDNA that served as material.

Per the germline V gene, CDR1 is SNHLY and CDR2 is FYNNEI. CDR3 length: 16 residues. Produced via immunoSEQ multiplex PCR; TCRdb's table is partial and in-frame only. This table holds 70,000 to 75,000 clones, about 79% found once. On this clone itself: The junction differs from germline at one of its ends, possibly a read error.

The chain has TRBV2 and TRBJ2-7; 10 bases line up with TRBD2. The source is a man in his 70s with acute or convalescent COVID-19. Input material: peripheral blood. Here the CDR3 reads CASTEGSGRGSYEQYF. The CDR3 bases are TGTGCCAGCACTGAAGGAAGCGGGAGGGGGTCCTACGAGCAGTACTTC. Together with reference TRBV2 and TRBJ2-7, the CDR3 gives the full variable domain: EPEVTQTPSHQVTQMGQEVILRCVPISNHLYFYWYRQILGQKVEFLVSFYNNEISEKSEIFDDQFSVERPDGSNFTLKIRSTKLEDSAMYFCASTEGSGRGSYEQYFGPGTRLTVT.